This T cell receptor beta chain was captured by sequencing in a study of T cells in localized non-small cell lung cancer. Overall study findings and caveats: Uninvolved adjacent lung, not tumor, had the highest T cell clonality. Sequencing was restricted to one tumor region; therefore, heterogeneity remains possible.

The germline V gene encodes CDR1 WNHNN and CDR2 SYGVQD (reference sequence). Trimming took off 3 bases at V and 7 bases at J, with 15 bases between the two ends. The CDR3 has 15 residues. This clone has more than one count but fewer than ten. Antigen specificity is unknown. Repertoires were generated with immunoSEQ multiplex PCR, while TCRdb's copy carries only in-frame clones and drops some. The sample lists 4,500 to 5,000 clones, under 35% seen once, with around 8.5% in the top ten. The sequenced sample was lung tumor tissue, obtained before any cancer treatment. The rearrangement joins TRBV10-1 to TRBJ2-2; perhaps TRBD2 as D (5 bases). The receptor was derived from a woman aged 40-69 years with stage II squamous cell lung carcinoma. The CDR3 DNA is TGCGCCAGCAGTGATAGGGAAGTCCGGGGCGGGGAGCTGTTTTTT. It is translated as CASSDREVRGGELFF.